This entry lists 18 T cell receptor delta chains sequenced from one sample in a study of gamma-delta T cells after stem cell transplantation (dated by TCRdb to the mid-2010s). The library relied on RT-PCR. Sequencing was carried out with an Illumina MiSeq. After TCRdb called clones again from the public reads with CATT, rows with identical DNA were merged. This sample gives 1,500 to 2,000 delta-chain clones in total; over 45% of them show up just once. In total, the top ten clones hold approximately 52% of the sample. The source material was gamma-delta T cells. These receptors came from a human donor. It is not recorded whose cells these are; they may come from a transplant donor.

A note on this clone: A much bigger clone sits one base away, suggesting this may be a read error. The gene calls are TRDV2 and TRDJ1; 7 nucleotides line up with TRDD3. The V gene's germline CDR1 is GEAIGNYY and CDR2 EKD. J was trimmed by 1 base and V by 4 bases; bases with no gene match: 17. The CDR3 is 18 amino acids. CDR3 residues: CACEPLAGGSRSTDKLIF. For the CDR3, the DNA is TGTGCCTGTGAGCCCCTCGCAGGGGGATCTCGGAGCACCGATAAACTCATCTTT.

Points on this clone: The likely explanation is a read error, given a far larger clone one base away. Other nucleotide sequences from this sample produce the same CDR3. The chain links TRDV1 to TRDJ1; 9 bases fit TRDD2. Looked up from germline, CDR1 is TSWWSYY and CDR2 is QGS. The CDR3 is made up of 21 amino acids. The trim removed 2 bases at V and 7 bases at J, leaving 26 bases unmatched. The CDR3 region is CALGEASFLLTYWGPPGKLIF. DNA for the CDR3: TGTGCTCTTGGGGAAGCCTCCTTCCTACTGACTTACTGGGGCCCTCCGGGTAAACTCATCTTT.

The chain couples TRDV1 to TRDJ1; 13 bases fit TRDD3. CDR1 and CDR2 (germline): TSWWSYY, QGS. J was trimmed by 0 bases and V by 7 bases; bases with no gene match: 26. The length of the CDR3 is 23 residues. DNA of the CDR3: TGTGCTCTTGCCTATTGGGCTCCGTGGTTACGAGTACTGGGGGATACGAACACCGATAAACTCATCTTT. It yields the protein CALAYWAPWLRVLGDTNTDKLIF.

On this clone: It may be a read error: a sequence one base away is much more abundant. Other DNA sequences from this sample encode an identical CDR3 as well. The chain links TRDV2 to TRDJ1; 8 positions agree with TRDD3. The CDR3 runs to 14 residues. Germline V gene data show CDR1 as GEAIGNYY and CDR2 as EKD. The CDR3 DNA reads TGTGCCTGTGACAACCTGGGGGACACCGATAAGCTCATCTTT. Its protein is CACDNLGDTDKLIF.

The chain joins TRDV2 to TRDJ1; D unclear. CDR3 length equals 15 residues. Deletions cut 0 bases from V and 0 bases from J, with 10 bases between. In germline, CDR1 is GEAIGNYY, CDR2 EKD. Written as DNA, the CDR3 is TGTGCCTGTGACACCGTCTCCCTCCACACCGATAAACTCATCTTT. Translated: CACDTVSLHTDKLIF.

With respect to this clone: A much bigger clone sits one base away, suggesting this may be a read error. The gene calls are TRDV2 and TRDJ1; the match to TRDD3 covers 12 bases. Unmatched junction bases numbered 14, after V lost 1 base and J lost 0 bases. This CDR3 region has 20 residues. Germline CDR1 GEAIGNYY, CDR2 EKD. The CDR3 region has the DNA TGTGCCTGTGACACTCTACGGTCTGGGGGATACGATTGGGACACCGATAAACTCATCTTT. Translating it yields CACDTLRSGGYDWDTDKLIF.

This chain links TRDV1 with TRDJ1, with TRDD3 identical over 10 bases. The CDR3 contains 24 residues. V lost 4 bases and J lost 2; bases outside the gene matches: 31. In germline, CDR1 is TSWWSYY, CDR2 QGS. CDR3 in amino acids: CALGVLAVLLGRWGILRWTDKLIF. The CDR3 DNA reads TGTGCTCTTGGGGTACTAGCCGTCCTCCTCGGGAGGTGGGGGATACTTAGGTGGACCGATAAACTCATCTTT.

CDR3 in DNA: TGTGCTCTTGGGGAACTCCCTTCGCCCACTGGGGGATCAATCGATAAACTCATCTTT. Translation: CALGELPSPTGGSIDKLIF. The chain links TRDV1 to TRDJ1; 10 bases line up with TRDD3. The CDR3 sequence is 19 residues long. V was clipped by 0 bases and J by 4 bases; unmatched bases: 14. Per germline, CDR1 TSWWSYY and CDR2 QGS.

As for this clone: One end of the junction varies from germline; a read error may be responsible. CDR3 coding DNA: TGTGCCTGTGACTCCCTACTGGGGGATACCCCAAAGTACACCGATAACCTCATCTTT. This translates into CACDSLLGDTPKYTDNLIF. This chain connects TRDV2 to TRDJ1; 12 bases are shared with TRDD3. CDR1 and CDR2 (germline): GEAIGNYY, EKD. The CDR3 totals 19 residues.

As regards this clone: This may be a read error, as it is one base from a much larger clone. J is TRDJ1 and V is TRDV2; 12 bases line up with TRDD3. Trimming at V came to 3 bases and at J to 0 bases, leaving 16 bases not matched to a gene. CDR3 length: 20 amino acids. Germline V gene sequence: CDR1 GEAIGNYY, CDR2 EKD. CDR3 sequence reads: CACDALRSGGYDRDTDKLIF. DNA for the CDR3: TGTGCCTGTGACGCTCTACGGTCTGGGGGATACGATCGGGACACCGATAAACTCATCTTT.

Points on this clone: A far larger clone is only one base removed, so a read error is likely. Other nucleotide sequences from this sample produce the same CDR3. This chain joins TRDV2 and TRDJ1, with TRDD3 matching 10 bases. Germline lookup yields CDR1 GEAIGNYY and CDR2 EKD. The junction had 13 bases not matched to a gene; V was cut back by 4 bases and J by 0 bases. The CDR3 length is 18 residues. The CDR3 DNA follows: TGTGCCTGTGATACCCTTACTGGGGGATCTTTATACACCGATAAACTCATCTTT. It encodes CACDTLTGGSLYTDKLIF.

By its share, this clone is large (0.1 to 1%). V is TRDV3 and J is TRDJ1, with D perhaps matching TRDD2 or TRDD3 (7 bases each). CDR3 length: 19 residues. Looked up from germline, CDR1 is TVYSNPD and CDR2 is GDNSRS (reference sequence). This CDR3 reads CALGASYPSWPLDDDKLIF. DNA for the CDR3: TGTGCTCTGGGGGCTTCCTATCCTAGCTGGCCCCTGGATGACGATAAACTCATCTTT.

To note about this clone: Since a much larger clone is just one base distant, this may be a read error. This chain connects TRDV1 to TRDJ1, with D uncertain. CDR1 and CDR2 (germline): TSWWSYY, QGS. This CDR3 region has 20 residues. This chain's CDR3 is CALGNFWPVWLLGYTDNLIF. For the CDR3, the DNA is TGTGCTCTTGGGAATTTTTGGCCCGTCTGGTTGCTCGGGTACACCGATAACCTCATCTTT.

The rearrangement uses TRDV2 and TRDJ1, with D possibly TRDD3 on 6 matching bases. Trimming removed 2 bases at V and 0 bases at J, with 21 bases between. The germline gives CDR1 GEAIGNYY, CDR2 EKD. The CDR3 extends over 18 amino acids. The CDR3 nucleotides read TGTGCCTGTGACATACTTCGGGACGGTACTGGGTACACCGATAAACTCATCTTT. It is translated as CACDILRDGTGYTDKLIF.

CDR3 loop: CACDTVLERLGDIPPWDTRQMFF. The CDR3 DNA is TGTGCCTGTGACACCGTGCTCGAACGCCTCGGGGATATACCCCCCTGGGACACCCGACAGATGTTTTTC. The V call is TRDV2, the J call TRDJ3; 7 nucleotides line up with TRDD3. Germline CDR1 reads GEAIGNYY; CDR2 reads EKD. The CDR3 spans 23 residues. V lost 0 bases and J lost 2; bases outside the gene matches: 21.

This rearrangement joins TRDV1 to TRDJ1, with D maybe TRDD3 (7 bases). V lost 2 bases and J lost 7, with 35 bases in between. The CDR3 length is 21 residues. Germline V gene data show CDR1 as TSWWSYY and CDR2 as QGS. CDR3 DNA: TGTGCTCTTGGGGAAGTAAAATCCTACAACGGCCCTTCCGAGGGATACCGTAAACTCATCTTT. It codes for CALGEVKSYNGPSEGYRKLIF.

In the case of this clone: With a far larger clone one base away, a read error is the likely cause. The J gene is TRDJ1, the V gene TRDV1; D tentatively reads TRDD2 or TRDD3 (7 bases each). CDR1 and CDR2 (germline): TSWWSYY, QGS. V lost 2 bases, J lost 7 bases, and 35 bases lay in between. This CDR3 has 21 amino acids. The CDR3 loop is CALGEASFLPTYWGPPGKLIF. The CDR3, as DNA: TGTGCTCTTGGGGAAGCCTCCTTCCTGCCGACTTACTGGGGCCCTCCGGGTAAACTCATCTTT.

By share, this clone counts as medium-sized. This sample includes further DNA sequences coding for the same CDR3. The chain joins TRDV2 to TRDJ1; TRDD3 matches at 13 bases. The CDR3 contains 17 residues. The J segment lost 2 bases and the V segment lost 0 bases, leaving 5 bases of the junction unmatched. The germline V gene has CDR1 GEAIGNYY and CDR2 EKD. The CDR3 region has the DNA TGTGCCTGTGACACCCTACTGGGGGATACGCATACCGATAAACTCATCTTT. This translates into CACDTLLGDTHTDKLIF.